This passage covers 6 T cell receptor beta chains from one sample sequenced in a study of early T cells in non-severe SARS-CoV-2 infection. A single record per CDR3 protein comes from TCRdb applying MiXCR to the 5' RACE reads. The repertoire holds around 81,000 distinct CDR3 sequences, with around 14% as singletons. Material: whole blood. The origin of the receptors is an adult who was a healthcare worker with PCR-confirmed SARS-CoV-2 infection or an uninfected control (not recorded which).

This clonotype was detected a few times. The rearrangement uses TRBV10-3 and TRBJ1-1, with 8 bases lining up with TRBD1. Germline V gives CDR1 ENHRY, CDR2 SYGVKD. V trimming: 7 bases; J trimming: 3 bases; junction bases outside the gene matches: 13. This CDR3 comprises 16 residues. CDR3 DNA sequence: TGTGCCATCACCTCGGACAGGGTGCCGTCTGACACTGAAGCTTTCTTT. Translation gives CAITSDRVPSDTEAFF.

This clonotype was counted many times. This CDR3 reads CAISRDRATDTQYF. The CDR3 DNA reads as TGTGCCATCAGTAGGGACAGAGCCACAGATACGCAGTATTTT. The chain couples TRBV10-3 to TRBJ2-3; TRBD1 agrees at 7 bases. This CDR3 has 14 residues. CDR1 is ENHRY and CDR2 is SYGVKD in the germline V gene. With 5 bases clipped from V and 2 bases from J, the junction kept 4 bases outside the gene matches.

This clonotype was counted at least ten times. The V gene is TRBV12-3 or TRBV12-4, the J gene TRBJ1-6; D not certain. This CDR3 has 12 amino acids. Between the trimmed V and J ends, which lost 5 bases and 7 bases, there was a span of 6 bases. DNA for the CDR3: TGTGCCAGCAGTATCGCAAATTCACCCCTCCACTTT. This gives the protein CASSIANSPLHF.

The rearrangement uses TRBV30 and TRBJ2-3, with 10 bases fitting TRBD2. Losses at the gene ends were 2 bases for V and 1 base for J; bases not matched to a gene: 0. CDR1 and CDR2 (germline): GTSNPN, SVGIG (reference sequence). The CDR3 contains 14 residues. CDR3 sequence reads: CAWSLAGGTDTQYF. The CDR3 region has the DNA TGTGCCTGGAGTCTAGCGGGGGGCACAGATACGCAGTATTTT. The full variable domain, completed using reference TRBV30 and TRBJ2-3, is SQTIHQWPATLVQPVGSPLSLECTVEGTSNPNLYWYRQAAGRGLQLLFYSVGIGQISSEVPQNLSASRPQDRQFILSSKKLLLSDSGFYLCAWSLAGGTDTQYFGPGTRLTVL.

This clonotype was detected only a few times. V gene TRBV5-1 combines with J gene TRBJ2-3; tentative D call: TRBD2 (5 bases). V lost 0 bases to trimming and J lost 5 bases, with 10 bases between them. The CDR3 runs 14 residues. Germline V CDR1 and CDR2: SGHRS, YFSETQ. The CDR3, as DNA: TGCGCCAGCAGCTTGGGAGAGGGCGGAGATACGCAGTATTTT. This gives the protein CASSLGEGGDTQYF.

The J gene is TRBJ2-5, the V gene TRBV5-1, with D possibly being TRBD1 or TRBD2 (5 bases each). Germline CDR1 reads SGHRS; CDR2 reads YFSETQ. Trimming stripped 4 bases from V and 5 bases from J, with 18 bases between. The CDR3 covers 15 residues. CDR3 sequence: CASSVNTRDGETQYF. The CDR3 nucleotides are TGCGCCAGCAGCGTCAACACACGGGACGGGGAGACCCAGTACTTC.